These T cell receptor beta chains were read from a single sample in a study of cytotoxic CD8 clonotypes in ibrutinib-treated CLL. Assay: immunoSEQ multiplex PCR; the TCRdb copy retains only in-frame clones and omits some. The repertoire has about 300,000 clones, around 69% of them found once; the top ten carry around 5.3%. The specimen comprised PBMCs, sampled at disease progression, from a patient treated with ibrutinib. These receptors were taken from a human donor with chronic lymphocytic leukemia. CDR3s include the opening cysteine and the closing phenylalanine or tryptophan. A D gene is named only where the DNA matches it firmly. Rows give clone size only sometimes, using once, few, many, or a class for an expanded clone.

V gene: TRBV6-1; D gene: TRBD1; clone size: -; J gene: TRBJ2-5; CDR3 DNA: TGTGCCAGCAGTGGACAGGGGGGCGAGACCCAGTACTTC; CDR3 protein: CASSGQGGETQYF
V gene: TRBV11-1; D gene: -; clone size: once; J gene: TRBJ2-1; CDR3 DNA: TGTGCCAGCAGCGGTACCGTTAACAATGAGCAGTTCTTC; CDR3 protein: CASSGTVNNEQFF
V gene: TRBV9; D gene: -; clone size: few; J gene: TRBJ2-1; CDR3 DNA: TGTGCCAGCAGTGTCGGCAGGGGTGTCAATGAGCAGTTCTTC; CDR3 protein: CASSVGRGVNEQFF
V gene: TRBV28; D gene: -; clone size: -; J gene: TRBJ2-3; CDR3 DNA: TGTGCCAGCAGTTCCGGGGCGACCCAGTCTAGCACAGATACGCAGTATTTT; CDR3 protein: CASSSGATQSSTDTQYF
V gene: TRBV9; D gene: TRBD1; clone size: -; J gene: TRBJ1-2; CDR3 DNA: TGTGCCAGCAGCGTAGACCCGACAGGGCGGGGCTATGGCTACACCTTC; CDR3 protein: CASSVDPTGRGYGYTF
V gene: TRBV9; D gene: TRBD2; clone size: -; J gene: TRBJ2-3; CDR3 DNA: TGTGCCAGCAGCCCCCATGGGACTAGCGGGGGGGCTTTAGATACGCAGTATTTT; CDR3 protein: CASSPHGTSGGALDTQYF
V gene: TRBV28; D gene: TRBD1; clone size: few; J gene: TRBJ1-5; CDR3 DNA: TGTGCCAGCCTGGGGCGGGGGACAGGATACCAGCCCCAGCATTTT; CDR3 protein: CASLGRGTGYQPQHF
V gene: TRBV9; D gene: TRBD1; clone size: -; J gene: TRBJ1-3; CDR3 DNA: TGTGCCAGCAGTCGGAACAGGGGGCATGGAAACACCATATATTTT; CDR3 protein: CASSRNRGHGNTIYF
V gene: TRBV5-5; D gene: -; clone size: -; J gene: TRBJ1-2; CDR3 DNA: TGTGCCAGCAGCCCGGGGACGGGGGCTTATGGAGGCTATGGCTACACCTTC; CDR3 protein: CASSPGTGAYGGYGYTF
V gene: TRBV9; D gene: -; clone size: -; J gene: TRBJ1-5; CDR3 DNA: TGTGCCAGCAGCGTAGAAGGGGAGGGTCAGCCCCAGCATTTT; CDR3 protein: CASSVEGEGQPQHF
V gene: TRBV6-1; D gene: -; clone size: -; J gene: TRBJ2-5; CDR3 DNA: TGTGCCAGCAGTGAAGAGATAGCGGTGAATCAAGAGACCCAGTACTTC; CDR3 protein: CASSEEIAVNQETQYF
V gene: TRBV7-6; D gene: -; clone size: -; J gene: TRBJ2-2; CDR3 DNA: TGTGCCAGCAGCTTTGTACAGGGTGTGGGCACCGGGGAGCTGTTTTTT; CDR3 protein: CASSFVQGVGTGELFF
V gene: TRBV9; D gene: -; clone size: -; J gene: TRBJ2-7; CDR3 DNA: TGTGCCAGCAGCGTAGGGGGAAGTAGCTACGAGCAGTACTTC; CDR3 protein: CASSVGGSSYEQYF
V gene: TRBV12-5; D gene: -; clone size: -; J gene: TRBJ2-7; CDR3 DNA: TGTGCTAGTGGCTTGACAGTCTCCTACGAGCAGTACTTC; CDR3 protein: CASGLTVSYEQYF
V gene: TRBV7-2; D gene: -; clone size: -; J gene: TRBJ2-3; CDR3 DNA: TGTGCCAGCAGACCCGCGGGCGGGGTGGATACGCAGTATTTT; CDR3 protein: CASRPAGGVDTQYF
V gene: TRBV7-2; D gene: TRBD2; clone size: -; J gene: TRBJ2-7; CDR3 DNA: TGTGCCAGCAGCTTAACCCTAGCGGAGGGCTACGAGCAGTACTTC; CDR3 protein: CASSLTLAEGYEQYF
V gene: TRBV15; D gene: -; clone size: -; J gene: TRBJ2-7; CDR3 DNA: TGTGCCACCAGCAGAGTAGCTGGGGCGGGCCGCCTTAATCAGTACTTC; CDR3 protein: CATSRVAGAGRLNQYF
V gene: TRBV6-1; D gene: -; clone size: -; J gene: TRBJ2-7; CDR3 DNA: TGTGCCAGCAGTGAAGCAGGGACGGGGCACTACGAGCAGTACTTC; CDR3 protein: CASSEAGTGHYEQYF
V gene: TRBV11-2; D gene: TRBD2; clone size: few; J gene: TRBJ2-1; CDR3 DNA: TGTGCCAGCAGCTTAGTCCTAGCGGGAGGGTACAATGAGCAGTTCTTC; CDR3 protein: CASSLVLAGGYNEQFF
V gene: TRBV28; D gene: TRBD2; clone size: few; J gene: TRBJ2-3; CDR3 DNA: TGTGCCAGCAGTTTCCTCTTCGTCGGACTAGCGGGAGGTTGGGCAGATACGCAGTATTTT; CDR3 protein: CASSFLFVGLAGGWADTQYF
V gene: TRBV28; D gene: TRBD1; clone size: -; J gene: TRBJ2-5; CDR3 DNA: TGTGCCAGCAGTTATTACAGGGGACAAGAGACCCAGTACTTC; CDR3 protein: CASSYYRGQETQYF
V gene: TRBV7-2; D gene: -; clone size: -; J gene: TRBJ2-1; CDR3 DNA: TGTGCCAGCAGCTTCCCTGTAAACAATGAGCAGTTCTTC; CDR3 protein: CASSFPVNNEQFF
V gene: TRBV11-2; D gene: -; clone size: -; J gene: TRBJ1-2; CDR3 DNA: TGTGCCAGCAGCTTAGGGGCCCGTGGGGGCTACACCTTC; CDR3 protein: CASSLGARGGYTF
V gene: TRBV7-9; D gene: TRBD1; clone size: -; J gene: TRBJ2-2; CDR3 DNA: TGTGCCAGCAGCTCAGGGACAGGAGTAGCCGGGGAGCTGTTTTTT; CDR3 protein: CASSSGTGVAGELFF
V gene: TRBV18; D gene: -; clone size: -; J gene: TRBJ2-1; CDR3 DNA: TGTGCCAGCTCACCCTTAGGGAATGAGCAGTTCTTC; CDR3 protein: CASSPLGNEQFF
V gene: TRBV7-9; D gene: -; clone size: -; J gene: TRBJ2-5; CDR3 DNA: TGTGCCAGCAGCCCGGGACGGTACCAAGAGACCCAGTACTTC; CDR3 protein: CASSPGRYQETQYF
V gene: TRBV27; D gene: -; clone size: few; J gene: TRBJ1-2; CDR3 DNA: TGTGCCAGCAGTTCGACGACCGGAAATGGCTACACCTTC; CDR3 protein: CASSSTTGNGYTF
V gene: TRBV28; D gene: -; clone size: -; J gene: TRBJ2-4; CDR3 DNA: TGTGCCAGCAGTTTACGGTCCAGCGGAGCGCCGGAGTCCAAAAACATTCAGTACTTC; CDR3 protein: CASSLRSSGAPESKNIQYF
V gene: TRBV11-2; D gene: TRBD2; clone size: -; J gene: TRBJ2-5; CDR3 DNA: TGTGCCAGCAGCTTAAGACTAGCGTATGAGACCCAGTACTTC; CDR3 protein: CASSLRLAYETQYF
V gene: TRBV15; D gene: -; clone size: -; J gene: TRBJ1-6; CDR3 DNA: TGTGCCACCAGCAGAGATCGGCAGTCACCCCTCCACTTT; CDR3 protein: CATSRDRQSPLHF
V gene: TRBV4-1; D gene: -; clone size: -; J gene: TRBJ1-5; CDR3 DNA: TGCGCCAGCAGCCAAGTTACAAGAGTTAATCAGCCCCAGCATTTT; CDR3 protein: CASSQVTRVNQPQHF
V gene: TRBV6-1; D gene: -; clone size: few; J gene: TRBJ2-5; CDR3 DNA: TGTGCCAGCAGTGTGTACAGAAAAGAGACCCAGTACTTC; CDR3 protein: CASSVYRKETQYF
V gene: TRBV7-3; D gene: -; clone size: -; J gene: TRBJ1-3; CDR3 DNA: TGTGCCAGCAGCTTTTCGGGGAGCGGAAACACCATATATTTT; CDR3 protein: CASSFSGSGNTIYF
V gene: TRBV5-1; D gene: -; clone size: few; J gene: TRBJ2-7; CDR3 DNA: TGCGCCAGCAGCTCCCAGGGCTACGAGCAGTACTTC; CDR3 protein: CASSSQGYEQYF
V gene: TRBV6-5; D gene: TRBD2; clone size: -; J gene: TRBJ2-1; CDR3 DNA: TGTGCCACGAGGACTAGCGGTTACAATGAGCAGTTCTTC; CDR3 protein: CATRTSGYNEQFF
V gene: TRBV7-9; D gene: -; clone size: -; J gene: TRBJ2-2; CDR3 DNA: TGTGCCAGCAGCCCAGGACAGTACGGGGAGCTGTTTTTT; CDR3 protein: CASSPGQYGELFF
V gene: TRBV5-4; D gene: -; clone size: -; J gene: TRBJ2-2; CDR3 DNA: TGTGCCAGCAGCTTGCCAGGAATCAACACCGGGGAGCTGTTTTTT; CDR3 protein: CASSLPGINTGELFF
V gene: TRBV9; D gene: -; clone size: -; J gene: TRBJ2-4; CDR3 DNA: TGTGCCAGCAGCGCCGGAACAGGGACGCTAGCCAAAAACATTCAGTACTTC; CDR3 protein: CASSAGTGTLAKNIQYF
V gene: TRBV27; D gene: TRBD1; clone size: -; J gene: TRBJ2-7; CDR3 DNA: TGTGCCAGCAGTCTTCTCCCTCGACAGGGGCCTTACTACGAGCAGTACTTC; CDR3 protein: CASSLLPRQGPYYEQYF
V gene: TRBV7-9; D gene: -; clone size: -; J gene: TRBJ2-3; CDR3 DNA: TGTGCCAGCAGCTTAGACAGGCCCACAGATACGCAGTATTTT; CDR3 protein: CASSLDRPTDTQYF
V gene: TRBV7-8; D gene: -; clone size: -; J gene: TRBJ2-5; CDR3 DNA: TGTGCCAGCAGCTTGCTCCGGAGTCCCCTACGGCAAGAGACCCAGTACTTC; CDR3 protein: CASSLLRSPLRQETQYF
V gene: TRBV4-1; D gene: -; clone size: few; J gene: TRBJ2-1; CDR3 DNA: TGCGCCAGCAGCCGCTCGAAGGCTGAGCAGTTCTTC; CDR3 protein: CASSRSKAEQFF
V gene: TRBV7-9; D gene: -; clone size: -; J gene: TRBJ1-4; CDR3 DNA: TGTGCCAGCAGCCCGGTTTGGGCGGGACTACTAAATGAAAAACTGTTTTTT; CDR3 protein: CASSPVWAGLLNEKLFF
V gene: TRBV10-2; D gene: -; clone size: few; J gene: TRBJ1-2; CDR3 DNA: TGCGCGTCCTCTAAGTTATCCGACTATGGCTACACCTTC; CDR3 protein: CASSKLSDYGYTF
V gene: TRBV11-2; D gene: -; clone size: -; J gene: TRBJ2-3; CDR3 DNA: TGTGCCAGCAGCCTCGAGTGGGCCGGCACAGATACGCAGTATTTT; CDR3 protein: CASSLEWAGTDTQYF
V gene: TRBV11-2; D gene: -; clone size: -; J gene: TRBJ2-7; CDR3 DNA: TGTGCCAGCAGCCATCCGGACCGAGTAGCCGAGCAGTACTTC; CDR3 protein: CASSHPDRVAEQYF
V gene: TRBV7-9; D gene: TRBD2; clone size: -; J gene: TRBJ2-1; CDR3 DNA: TGTGCCAGCAGCCGGACTAGCGGGGTCCCCTACAATGAGCAGTTCTTC; CDR3 protein: CASSRTSGVPYNEQFF
V gene: TRBV5-1; D gene: -; clone size: few; J gene: TRBJ1-6; CDR3 DNA: TGCGCCAGCAGCTTGGCGGTGGGCGCAAGGTCACCCCTCCACTTT; CDR3 protein: CASSLAVGARSPLHF
V gene: TRBV15; D gene: -; clone size: -; J gene: TRBJ2-3; CDR3 DNA: TGTGCCACCGGACGGGGGGCCTGGACAGATACGCAGTATTTT; CDR3 protein: CATGRGAWTDTQYF